Listed below are T cell receptor beta chains from one sample, sequenced in a study of molecular identifiers for immune sequencing clone quantification. TCRdb called the PCR reads again in MiXCR, with one record for every CDR3 protein. The sample carries a few hundred thousand distinct CDR3 sequences, 20% to 25% recorded once. The specimen was naive CD8+ T cells from blood, with Jurkat cell RNA spiked in. These receptors originate from a human donor in good health. Some libraries in this study had Jurkat cell RNA spiked in. Both conserved end residues are part of each CDR3. A D gene is named only where the DNA matches it firmly. The size of a clone is reported for some rows only, either as once, few or many, or as a class for expanded clones.

J gene | clone size | D gene | V gene | CDR3 protein | CDR3 DNA
TRBJ1-1 | . | TRBD1 | TRBV7-8 | CASSINPGQGGGYTEAFF | TGTGCCAGCAGCATTAACCCGGGACAGGGGGGCGGTTACACTGAAGCTTTCTTT
TRBJ2-7 | . | TRBD2 | TRBV10-3 | CAISGGGSSYEQYF | TGTGCCATCAGTGGCGGGGGGAGTTCCTACGAGCAGTACTTC
TRBJ2-7 | . | . | TRBV7-9 | CASSRGYGQGGDEQYF | TGTGCCAGCAGCCGCGGATACGGCCAGGGGGGTGACGAGCAGTACTTC
TRBJ1-6 | . | . | TRBV28 | CASSSVRGRQYNSPLHF | TGTGCCAGCAGTTCCGTAAGGGGCAGGCAGTATAATTCACCCCTCCACTTT
TRBJ2-2 | few | . | TRBV12-3/TRBV12-4 | CASSFKPTGELFF | TGTGCCAGCAGTTTCAAGCCCACCGGGGAGCTGTTTTTT
TRBJ2-3 | . | . | TRBV6-6 | CASSPSSGQLLTDTQYF | TGTGCCAGCAGCCCCTCCTCCGGACAACTTCTCACAGATACGCAGTATTTT
TRBJ2-2 | . | . | TRBV11-2 | CASSLRAQLNTGELFF | TGTGCCAGCAGCTTAAGAGCGCAACTGAACACCGGGGAGCTGTTTTTT
TRBJ1-1 | . | . | TRBV4-3 | CASSQAWTKWNTEAFF | TGCGCCAGCAGCCAAGCTTGGACAAAATGGAACACTGAAGCTTTCTTT
TRBJ1-5 | . | . | TRBV5-3 | CARSLDEPQHF | TGTGCCAGAAGCTTGGATGAGCCCCAGCATTTT
TRBJ1-1 | many | . | TRBV28 | CASSWGEFGEAFF | TGTGCCAGCAGCTGGGGAGAGTTCGGTGAAGCTTTCTTT
TRBJ2-7 | few | . | TRBV11-2 | CASSQFTYEQYF | TGTGCCAGCAGCCAGTTTACCTACGAGCAGTACTTC
TRBJ1-5 | few | . | TRBV19 | CASSYRQLPYSNQPQHF | TGTGCCAGTAGTTACAGACAGCTGCCTTATAGCAATCAGCCCCAGCATTTT
TRBJ1-5 | . | . | TRBV6-1 | CASSELGASNQPQHF | TGTGCCAGCAGTGAATTGGGGGCTAGCAATCAGCCCCAGCATTTT
TRBJ2-1 | . | . | TRBV3-1 | CASSHLTNEQFF | TGTGCCAGCAGCCACCTTACCAATGAGCAGTTCTTC
TRBJ2-7 | many | . | TRBV12-5 | CASGLGPSYEQYF | TGTGCTAGTGGTTTAGGACCCTCCTACGAGCAGTACTTC
TRBJ2-5 | . | . | TRBV27 | CASSPVLVIGPQETQYF | TGTGCCAGCAGTCCGGTACTGGTGATCGGTCCCCAAGAGACCCAGTACTTC
TRBJ2-7 | few | . | TRBV19 | CASSIGASPDEQYF | TGTGCCAGTAGTATAGGGGCCAGTCCGGACGAGCAGTACTTC
TRBJ2-5 | many | . | TRBV28 | CASSSAPQGLETQYF | TGTGCCAGCAGTTCCGCGCCACAGGGTCTTGAGACCCAGTACTTC
TRBJ2-5 | many | . | TRBV19 | CASSIGGAFEETQYF | TGTGCCAGTAGTATTGGAGGGGCATTCGAAGAGACCCAGTACTTC
TRBJ1-1 | . | . | TRBV3-1 | CASSQDSGTSRGSTEAFF | TGTGCCAGCAGCCAAGACAGTGGCACCTCGAGGGGAAGCACTGAAGCTTTCTTT
TRBJ2-7 | . | TRBD1 | TRBV11-3 | CASRVCMDRGFLDEQYF | TGTGCCAGCAGGGTTTGCATGGACAGGGGCTTTTTGGACGAGCAGTACTTC
TRBJ2-1 | many | . | TRBV4-1 | CASRHRVSYNEQFF | TGCGCCAGCAGACACAGGGTGTCGTACAATGAGCAGTTCTTC
TRBJ2-1 | . | . | TRBV6-5 | CASSYLLGDSYNEQFF | TGTGCCAGCAGTTATCTCCTGGGAGATTCCTACAATGAGCAGTTCTTC
TRBJ1-1 | many | TRBD1 | TRBV4-3 | CASSQDRGIPTEAFF | TGCGCCAGCAGCCAAGACAGGGGGATTCCCACTGAAGCTTTCTTT
TRBJ2-1 | . | . | TRBV6-2/TRBV6-3 | CASSTGAGRYNEQFF | TGTGCCAGCAGTACCGGGGCAGGGAGGTACAATGAGCAGTTCTTC
TRBJ1-2 | . | . | TRBV7-9 | CASSQDDSVYGYTF | TGTGCCAGCAGCCAAGATGACAGCGTCTATGGCTACACCTTC
TRBJ2-7 | few | . | TRBV7-9 | CASSLGGARYEQYF | TGTGCCAGCAGCTTAGGAGGGGCCCGGTACGAGCAGTACTTC
TRBJ1-1 | many | . | TRBV28 | CASVTPTSLNTEAFF | TGTGCCAGCGTAACCCCCACCTCTCTGAACACTGAAGCTTTCTTT
TRBJ1-6 | once | . | TRBV21-1 | CASSKCKPGQGPRSHNSPLHF | TGTGCCAGCAGCAAATGTAAACCGGGACAGGGTCCCCGCTCCCATAATTCACCCCTCCACTTT
TRBJ2-1 | . | TRBD1 | TRBV7-9 | CASSVGQGVPYNEQFF | TGTGCCAGCAGCGTGGGACAGGGGGTACCCTACAATGAGCAGTTCTTC
TRBJ1-6 | . | . | TRBV25-1 | CASSESASSPLHF | TGTGCCAGCAGTGAATCGGCAAGTTCACCCCTCCACTTT
TRBJ2-5 | . | . | TRBV3-1 | CASSRARTNKEETQYF | TGTGCCAGCAGCCGTGCTAGGACCAACAAGGAAGAGACCCAGTACTTC
TRBJ2-3 | few | . | TRBV18 | CASSPEKREDTQYF | TGTGCCAGCTCACCTGAGAAGAGGGAGGATACGCAGTATTTT
TRBJ2-7 | . | TRBD2 | TRBV5-1 | CASSLFPGGQEIHEQYF | TGCGCCAGCAGCTTGTTTCCGGGGGGGCAAGAAATCCACGAGCAGTACTTC
TRBJ2-3 | many | TRBD2 | TRBV6-5 | CASSYSRGGTDTQYF | TGTGCCAGCAGTTACTCGCGGGGGGGCACAGATACGCAGTATTTT
TRBJ1-2 | many | . | TRBV7-8 | CASSLVAGMDYGYTF | TGTGCCAGCAGCCTGGTTGCAGGAATGGACTATGGCTACACCTTC
TRBJ2-3 | many | TRBD2 | TRBV24-1 | CATSDQTSGPSTDTQYF | TGTGCCACCAGTGATCAAACTAGCGGTCCTAGCACAGATACGCAGTATTTT
TRBJ1-1 | many | . | TRBV7-9 | CASSPSGFNTEAFF | TGTGCCAGCAGCCCAAGTGGGTTTAACACTGAAGCTTTCTTT
TRBJ2-2 | . | . | TRBV6-2/TRBV6-3 | CASRGTELFF | TGTGCCAGCAGAGGGACCGAGCTGTTTTTT
TRBJ1-1 | few | TRBD1 | TRBV11-2 | CASSLVLQGEGDTEAFF | TGTGCCAGCAGCTTAGTTTTGCAGGGGGAGGGAGACACTGAAGCTTTCTTT
TRBJ2-1 | . | TRBD2 | TRBV7-9 | CASFREGPFFNEQFF | TGTGCCAGTTTTCGGGAGGGCCCTTTTTTCAATGAGCAGTTCTTC
TRBJ2-3 | many | TRBD2 | TRBV5-1 | CASSLGGLQQDTQYF | TGCGCCAGCAGCTTGGGGGGACTACAGCAGGATACGCAGTATTTT
TRBJ1-6 | few | . | TRBV5-6 | CASRFGAGNNSPLHF | TGTGCCAGCAGGTTCGGGGCAGGGAATAATTCACCCCTCCACTTT
TRBJ1-2 | . | . | TRBV19 | CASKDYGYTF | TGTGCCAGTAAAGACTATGGCTACACCTTC
TRBJ2-7 | . | TRBD2 | TRBV4-1 | CASSQTTSGGGRYAYEQYF | TGCGCCAGCAGCCAAACAACTAGCGGGGGGGGACGTTATGCCTACGAGCAGTACTTC
TRBJ2-7 | many | . | TRBV29-1 | CSAPQRSYEQYF | TGCAGCGCCCCTCAGCGCAGCTACGAGCAGTACTTC
TRBJ1-5 | many | . | TRBV19 | CASGNQPQHF | TGTGCCAGTGGAAATCAGCCCCAGCATTTT
TRBJ2-7 | . | . | TRBV5-1 | CASSLVSSWAYEQYF | TGCGCCAGCAGCTTGGTTTCTAGCTGGGCCTACGAGCAGTACTTC
TRBJ2-1 | many | . | TRBV7-2 | CASSLHSASYNEQFF | TGTGCCAGCAGCTTACACAGTGCAAGTTACAATGAGCAGTTCTTC
TRBJ2-7 | few | TRBD2 | TRBV5-4 | CASSYGTSGVSYEQYF | TGTGCCAGCAGCTACGGGACTAGCGGGGTCTCCTACGAGCAGTACTTC
TRBJ2-5 | few | TRBD2 | TRBV4-2 | CASSQVSGSETQYF | TGTGCCAGCAGCCAAGTTAGCGGGAGCGAGACCCAGTACTTC
TRBJ1-5 | few | . | TRBV6-1 | CASSESEGSNQPQHF | TGTGCCAGCAGTGAATCAGAAGGGTCCAATCAGCCCCAGCATTTT
TRBJ2-7 | few | . | TRBV4-1 | CASSPRFNTVEQYF | TGCGCCAGCAGCCCTCGATTTAATACGGTCGAGCAGTACTTC